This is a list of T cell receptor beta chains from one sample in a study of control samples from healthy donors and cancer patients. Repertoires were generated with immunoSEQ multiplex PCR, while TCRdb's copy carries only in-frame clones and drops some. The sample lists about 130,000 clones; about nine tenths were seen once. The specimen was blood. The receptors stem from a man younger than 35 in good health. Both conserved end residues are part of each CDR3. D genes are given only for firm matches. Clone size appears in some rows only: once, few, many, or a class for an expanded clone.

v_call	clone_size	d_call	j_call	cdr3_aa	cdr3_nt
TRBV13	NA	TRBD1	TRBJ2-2	CASSSRARRRQGGLWLFF	TGTGCCAGCAGCTCCCGCGCGCGACGGAGACAGGGTGGTTTATGGCTGTTTTTT
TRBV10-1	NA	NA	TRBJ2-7	CASGPGGSEQYF	TGCGCCAGCGGACCTGGGGGGTCCGAGCAGTACTTC
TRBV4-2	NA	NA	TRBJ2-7	CASSTQAGSRGEQYF	TGTGCCAGCAGCACCCAAGCTGGGAGTCGAGGGGAGCAGTACTTC
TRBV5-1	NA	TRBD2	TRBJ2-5	CASSLSGRGGSETQYF	TGCGCCAGCAGCTTGTCTGGGCGGGGGGGCTCGGAGACCCAGTACTTC
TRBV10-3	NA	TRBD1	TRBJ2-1	CAISEYSGQGAYNEQFF	TGTGCCATCAGTGAGTACTCCGGGCAGGGGGCCTACAATGAGCAGTTCTTC
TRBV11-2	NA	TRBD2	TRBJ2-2	CASSLAGDYTGELFF	TGTGCCAGCAGTTTAGCGGGGGATTACACCGGGGAGCTGTTTTTT
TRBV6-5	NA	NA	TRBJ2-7	CASSYSARRSYEQYF	TGTGCCAGCAGTTACTCGGCTAGGAGAAGCTACGAGCAGTACTTC
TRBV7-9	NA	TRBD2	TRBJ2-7	CASSLWGGTNSYEQYF	TGTGCCAGCAGCCTCTGGGGGGGTACCAACTCCTACGAGCAGTACTTC
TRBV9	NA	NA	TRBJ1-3	CASSGRSRGGAGNTIYF	TGTGCCAGCAGCGGCCGAAGCAGGGGAGGTGCGGGAAACACCATATATTTT
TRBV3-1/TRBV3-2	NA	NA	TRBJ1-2	CASSPRGGARGYTF	TGTGCCAGCAGCCCCCGAGGGGGGGCACGGGGCTACACCTTC
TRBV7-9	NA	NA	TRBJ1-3	CASSTAGSGNTIYF	TGTGCCAGCAGTACCGCGGGCTCTGGAAACACCATATATTTT
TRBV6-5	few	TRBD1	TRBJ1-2	CASSNRGNYGYTF	TGTGCCAGCAGTAACAGGGGGAACTATGGCTACACCTTC
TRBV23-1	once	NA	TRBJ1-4	CASSQSPGAGEKLFF	TGCGCCAGCAGTCAATCGCCAGGGGCCGGTGAAAAACTGTTTTTT
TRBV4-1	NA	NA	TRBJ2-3	CASSQDLPSDTDTQYF	TGCGCCAGCAGCCAAGATTTGCCTAGCGACACAGATACGCAGTATTTT
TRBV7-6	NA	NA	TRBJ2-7	CASSLGPGAYEQYF	TGTGCCAGCAGCTTAGGCCCAGGGGCCTACGAGCAGTACTTC
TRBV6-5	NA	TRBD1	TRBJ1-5	CASSPDRANQPQHF	TGTGCCAGCAGCCCGGACAGGGCCAATCAGCCCCAGCATTTT
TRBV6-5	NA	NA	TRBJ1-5	CASSSGGKSNQPQHF	TGTGCCAGCAGTTCGGGTGGGAAAAGCAATCAGCCCCAGCATTTT
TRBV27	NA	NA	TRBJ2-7	CASSGRARGYEQYF	TGTGCCAGCAGCGGCAGGGCAAGGGGCTACGAGCAGTACTTC
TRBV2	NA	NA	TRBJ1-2	CASILGYGYTF	TGTGCCAGCATACTGGGCTATGGCTACACCTTC
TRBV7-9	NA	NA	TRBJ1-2	CASSLDRWGSSYGYTF	TGTGCCAGCAGCTTAGATAGGTGGGGCTCCTCCTATGGCTACACCTTC
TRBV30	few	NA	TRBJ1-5	CAWRQGSQPQHF	TGTGCCTGGAGACAAGGGAGTCAGCCCCAGCATTTT
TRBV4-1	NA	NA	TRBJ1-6	CASSPTIVGHKGPPLHF	TGCGCCAGCAGCCCCACGATAGTGGGACATAAGGGACCACCCCTCCACTTT
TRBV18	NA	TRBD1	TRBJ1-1	CASRGQGGNTEAFF	TGTGCCAGCCGTGGACAGGGGGGTAACACTGAAGCTTTCTTT
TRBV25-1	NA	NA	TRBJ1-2	CASSEYNTHYGYTF	TGTGCCAGCAGTGAATATAACACACACTATGGCTACACCTTC
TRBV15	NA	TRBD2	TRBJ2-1	CATSRKGLAGDNEQFF	TGTGCCACCAGCAGGAAGGGACTAGCGGGTGATAATGAGCAGTTCTTC
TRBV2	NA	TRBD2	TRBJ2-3	CASRGPGTSGPYTDTQYF	TGTGCCAGCAGGGGTCCCGGGACTAGCGGGCCCTACACAGATACGCAGTATTTT
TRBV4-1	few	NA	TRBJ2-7	CASSQEMDSSSYEQYF	TGCGCCAGCAGCCAAGAGATGGACTCGAGCTCCTACGAGCAGTACTTC
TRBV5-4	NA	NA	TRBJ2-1	CASSLITGSSYNEQFF	TGTGCCAGCAGCTTAATTACTGGTAGCTCCTACAATGAGCAGTTCTTC
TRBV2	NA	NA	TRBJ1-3	CASRPASGNTIYF	TGTGCCAGCCGGCCGGCCTCTGGAAACACCATATATTTT
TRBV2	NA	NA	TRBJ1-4	CASSPIPGTTNEKLFF	TGTGCCAGCAGCCCCATCCCCGGAACAACTAATGAAAAACTGTTTTTT
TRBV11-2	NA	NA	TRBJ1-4	CASSLDTAAGDVGEKLFF	TGTGCCAGCAGCTTAGACACGGCGGCCGGGGATGTTGGGGAAAAACTGTTTTTT
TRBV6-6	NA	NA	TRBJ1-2	CASTYGQGPHGYTF	TGTGCCAGCACCTACGGGCAGGGCCCCCATGGCTACACCTTC
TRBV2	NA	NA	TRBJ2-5	CASSEAGVGSQYF	TGTGCCAGCAGTGAAGCAGGGGTGGGGTCCCAGTACTTC
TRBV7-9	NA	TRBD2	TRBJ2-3	CASSLDGLAGPTDTQYF	TGTGCCAGCAGCTTAGACGGACTAGCGGGTCCCACAGATACGCAGTATTTT
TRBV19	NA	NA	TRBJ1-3	CASTPGVGRSGNTIYF	TGTGCCAGTACCCCGGGCGTCGGCCGCTCTGGAAACACCATATATTTT
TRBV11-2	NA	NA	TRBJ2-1	CASSSGPNGNEQFF	TGTGCCAGCAGCTCAGGACCCAACGGGAATGAGCAGTTCTTC
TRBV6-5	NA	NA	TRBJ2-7	CASTPLAGLALYF	TGTGCCAGCACCCCCTTGGCAGGTCTAGCCTTGTACTTC
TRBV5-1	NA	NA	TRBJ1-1	CASSITPPGQISEAFF	TGCGCCAGCAGCATCACCCCCCCGGGACAAATCTCTGAAGCTTTCTTT
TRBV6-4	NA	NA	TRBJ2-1	CASSDSPAAHNEQFF	TGTGCCAGCAGTGACTCTCCGGCGGCTCACAATGAGCAGTTCTTC
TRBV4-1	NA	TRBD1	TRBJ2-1	CASSQVLGTGAANEQFF	TGCGCCAGCAGCCAAGTTCTCGGGACAGGGGCGGCGAATGAGCAGTTCTTC
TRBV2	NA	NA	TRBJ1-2	CASSRGSDHGYTF	TGTGCCAGCAGTCGGGGTTCGGATCATGGCTACACCTTC
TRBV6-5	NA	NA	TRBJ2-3	CASSLTTSTDTQYF	TGTGCCAGCAGTTTAACCACTAGCACAGATACGCAGTATTTT
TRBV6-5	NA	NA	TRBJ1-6	CASSYSANRNSPLHF	TGTGCCAGCAGTTACTCGGCCAACAGGAATTCACCCCTCCACTTT
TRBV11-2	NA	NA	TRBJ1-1	CASSPYLTNTEAFF	TGTGCCAGCAGCCCCTACCTAACCAACACTGAAGCTTTCTTT
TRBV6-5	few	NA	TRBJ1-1	CASSRGGSEAFF	TGTGCCAGCAGTCGAGGAGGCTCTGAAGCTTTCTTT
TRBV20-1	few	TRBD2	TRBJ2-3	CSASLPTSGAPDTQYF	TGCAGTGCTAGTCTACCGACTAGCGGGGCCCCAGATACGCAGTATTTT
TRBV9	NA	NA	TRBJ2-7	CASSVGSGLEEQYF	TGTGCCAGCAGCGTGGGCTCTGGGCTTGAGGAGCAGTACTTC
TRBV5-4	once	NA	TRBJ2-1	CASSFNNEQFF	TGTGCCAGCAGCTTTAACAATGAGCAGTTCTTC
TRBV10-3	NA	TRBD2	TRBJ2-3	CAFGASGGSTDTQYF	TGTGCCTTCGGGGCTAGCGGGGGGTCCACAGATACGCAGTATTTT
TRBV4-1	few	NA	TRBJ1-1	CASSQAGREAFF	TGCGCCAGCAGCCAGGCCGGCAGGGAGGCTTTCTTT
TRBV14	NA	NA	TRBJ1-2	CASSQAGVYGYTF	TGTGCCAGCAGCCAGGCAGGGGTCTATGGCTACACCTTC
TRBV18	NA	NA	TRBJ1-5	CASSLGVSNQPQHF	TGTGCCAGCTCACTAGGGGTTAGCAATCAGCCCCAGCATTTT
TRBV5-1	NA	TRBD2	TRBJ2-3	CASSLAGSTDTQYF	TGCGCCAGCTCCCTAGCGGGGAGCACAGATACGCAGTATTTT
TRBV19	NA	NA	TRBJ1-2	CAGRQSHYGYTF	TGTGCCGGTAGACAGAGTCACTATGGCTACACCTTC
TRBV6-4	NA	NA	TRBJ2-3	CASSDSPGGVSTDTQYF	TGTGCCAGCAGTGACAGTCCTGGCGGGGTAAGCACAGATACGCAGTATTTT
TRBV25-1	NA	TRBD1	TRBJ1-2	CASSGRDRGKANYGYTF	TGTGCCAGCAGTGGCCGGGACAGGGGGAAAGCTAACTATGGCTACACCTTC
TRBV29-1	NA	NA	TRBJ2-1	CSVEWRQGEQFF	TGCAGCGTTGAATGGCGGCAGGGCGAGCAGTTCTTC